A single sample gave rise to the 8 T cell receptor beta chains below, sequenced in a study of T cell clonotyping in hematopoietic cell transplantation. Clones were read by immunoSEQ multiplex PCR, and TCRdb kept only the in-frame ones, dropping some. Of fewer than 50,000 clones in the sample, about nine tenths are singletons; the top ten hold 5.9%. Noted time point: recipient sample about 28 days before transplant, after cytoreduction. Material: peripheral blood mononuclear cells, obtained before stem cell transplant. The receptor source for this set is a man between 60 and 70 years old with biphenotypic leukemia. Some clones in this sample may be carry-over from other donors' samples.

The chain joins TRBV30 to TRBJ1-1; no firm D call. CDR3 size: 13 residues. Trimming took off 2 bases at V and 3 bases at J, with 10 bases between the two ends. CDR1 is GTSNPN and CDR2 is SVGIG in the germline V gene (reference sequence). CDR3 region: CAWSIRPYTEAFF. CDR3 bases: TGTGCCTGGAGTATACGACCTTACACTGAAGCTTTCTTT.

This clone showed up just once. The chain couples TRBV2 to TRBJ2-7; 7 bases agree with TRBD1. With V trimmed by 6 bases and J by 3 bases, 8 bases remained unmatched. Germline V gene lookup returns CDR1 SNHLY and CDR2 FYNNEI. This CDR3 has 14 amino acids. The CDR3 DNA sequence: TGTGCCAGCAGACAGGGGCCCACCTTCTACGAGCAGTACTTC. Its translation: CASRQGPTFYEQYF.

This rearrangement joins TRBV11-2 to TRBJ2-7, with no clear D. With 3 bases removed from V and 0 bases from J, the gap between germline ends came to 15 bases. This CDR3 is built from 16 residues. CDR1 SGHAT and CDR2 FQNNGV come from the germline V gene. The CDR3 bases are TGTGCCAGCAGCTTCCTCGGTGCGCAAAGCTCCTACGAGCAGTACTTC. Translating it yields CASSFLGAQSSYEQYF.

The J gene is TRBJ1-2, the V gene TRBV27, with 9 bases fitting TRBD1. The CDR3 has 16 residues. The germline gives CDR1 MNHEY, CDR2 SMNVEV (reference sequence). J lost 5 bases, V lost 2 bases, and 9 bases had no gene match. CDR3 sequence (DNA): TGTGCCAGCAGTTTAGTATACAGGGGGCGGAGGTATGGCTACACCTTC. This translates into CASSLVYRGRRYGYTF.

V gene TRBV11-2 combines with J gene TRBJ1-1, with D uncertain. The CDR3 totals 13 residues. Germline V lookup: CDR1 SGHAT, CDR2 FQNNGV. The V gene lost 3 bases and the J gene lost 2 bases, with 7 bases spanning the gap. As DNA, the CDR3 is TGTGCCAGCAGCTTCGACATCAACACTGAAGCTTTCTTT. Its translation: CASSFDINTEAFF.

The chain recombines TRBV30 with TRBJ1-2, with 12 positions matching TRBD1. The CDR3 is made up of 13 amino acids. In germline, CDR1 is GTSNPN, CDR2 SVGIG (reference sequence). Trimming at V came to 4 bases and at J to 8 bases, leaving 5 bases not matched to a gene. The CDR3 is CAWMGQGAKGYTF. The CDR3 DNA is TGTGCCTGGATGGGACAGGGGGCAAAGGGCTACACCTTC.

The chain has TRBV28 and TRBJ2-7; D gene ambiguous. This CDR3 is 12 amino acids long. V lost 5 bases, J lost 5 bases, and 10 bases lay in between. Germline CDR1 reads MDHEN; CDR2 reads SYDVKM. The DNA of the CDR3 is TGTGCCAGCAGTCAACAAGCACACGAGCAGTACTTC. This codes for CASSQQAHEQYF.

This sequence joins TRBV5-4 and TRBJ1-2; D remains ambiguous. Trimming took 1 base from V and 8 from J, leaving 12 bases between them. Germline loops: CDR1 SGHNT, CDR2 YYREEE (reference sequence). The length of the CDR3 is 13 residues. The CDR3 region is CASSLRGLGGYTF. For the CDR3, the DNA is TGTGCCAGCAGCTTGAGAGGTCTTGGCGGCTACACCTTC.